Sequencing of this T cell receptor (beta chain) was carried out in a study of cytomegalovirus exposure and HLA in healthy donors. This clone was recorded only once. The primer mix had 60 Vbeta and 13 Jbeta primers. Produced via immunoSEQ multiplex PCR; TCRdb's table is partial and in-frame only. The table lists 100,000 to 150,000 clones, 74% of them singletons. V lost 1 base and J lost 5, with 10 bases in between. The germline CDR1 and CDR2 sequences are SGHRS and YFSETQ. The CDR3 runs 13 residues. V gene TRBV5-1 combines with J gene TRBJ2-7, with a weak D call TRBD1 (6 bases). The receptor comes from a woman in her forties or fifties in good health and CMV-seropositive. Sequenced sample: PBMCs. The CDR3 loop reads CASSLQGSDEQYF. The CDR3 nucleotides read TGCGCCAGCAGCTTGCAGGGGTCGGACGAGCAGTACTTC.